Each of the 18 T cell receptor beta chains below was sequenced from the same sample in a study of CD8+ T cells in alopecia areata. Both peripheral blood and punch biopsies of lesional scalp skin were obtained from patients who had alopecia areata. Sequencing relied on a cDNA template that was reverse transcribed from extracted RNA. Profiled with immunoSEQ multiplex PCR; TCRdb holds only in-frame clones, not every one. The data contain about 12,000 clones, 56% of them singletons. Input material: skin. These receptors originate from a human donor with alopecia areata.

This clone was observed a few times. The V gene is TRBV7-9, the J gene TRBJ2-1; D might be TRBD2 (6 bases). Germline V gene data show CDR1 as SEHNR and CDR2 as FQNEAQ (reference sequence). The CDR3 has 15 amino acids. The V end lost 6 bases, the J end lost 2 bases, and 14 bases lay between the germline ends. The CDR3 reads CASSPPGLTYNEQFF. Written as DNA, the CDR3 is TGTGCCAGCAGTCCGCCGGGACTGACCTACAATGAGCAGTTCTTC. The full variable domain, rest sourced from reference TRBV7-9 and TRBJ2-1, is DTGVSQNPRHKITKRGQNVTFRCDPISEHNRLYWYRQTLGQGPEFLTYFQNEAQLEKSRLLSDRFSAERPKGSFSTLEIQRTEQGDSAMYLCASSPPGLTYNEQFFGPGTRLTVL.

The table lists this clone with a few counts. The chain has TRBV7-9 and TRBJ1-2, with 9 bases aligning to TRBD1. This CDR3 spans 13 amino acids. J was trimmed by 7 bases and V by 4 bases; bases with no gene match: 4. Per germline, CDR1 SEHNR and CDR2 FQNEAQ (reference sequence). The CDR3 DNA follows: TGTGCCAGCAGCTCCACACAGGGGGCTGGCTACACCTTC. Translating gives CASSSTQGAGYTF.

The chain uses TRBV5-1 and TRBJ2-7, with D unresolved. Trimming stripped 6 bases from V and 5 bases from J, with 21 bases between. The CDR3 runs 15 residues. Per the germline V gene, CDR1 is SGHRS and CDR2 is YFSETQ. The CDR3 loop reads CASMYGNSLRDEQYF. In DNA form, the CDR3 reads TGCGCCAGCATGTACGGAAACTCGCTCCGCGACGAGCAGTACTTC.

The gene calls are TRBV7-2 and TRBJ2-5; maybe TRBD2 (7 bases). The germline V gene encodes CDR1 SGHTA and CDR2 FQGNSA. Trimming stripped 5 bases from V and 11 bases from J, with 18 bases between. This CDR3 has 13 amino acids. In DNA form, the CDR3 reads TGTGCCAGCAGCCAGGGGTTGCCGCGGGAGCAGTACTTC. Protein product: CASSQGLPREQYF.

This rearrangement joins TRBV5-1 to TRBJ2-3; 9 bases are a match to TRBD1. The CDR3 runs to 15 residues. With 4 bases clipped from V and 5 bases from J, the junction kept 8 bases outside the gene matches. Germline lookup yields CDR1 SGHRS and CDR2 YFSETQ. CDR3 sequence (DNA): TGCGCCAGCAGCCTGGGACAGGGAGGTGGAGATACGCAGTATTTT. Its translation is CASSLGQGGGDTQYF.

The gene calls are TRBV28 and TRBJ2-7, with 7 bases matching TRBD1. This CDR3 comprises 14 residues. After removal of 6 bases from V and 2 bases from J, the junction contained 7 bases not matched to a gene. CDR1 is MDHEN, CDR2 SYDVKM, per germline. The CDR3 nucleotides are TGTGCCAGCAGGGCAGGGGGTAGAACCTACGAGCAGTACTTC. Protein sequence: CASRAGGRTYEQYF.

This sequence joins TRBV6-1 and TRBJ2-7; 7 bases fit TRBD1. The CDR3 is 16 residues long. V lost 2 bases, J lost 2 bases, and 9 bases stayed unmatched. Germline values: CDR1 MNHNS, CDR2 SASEGT. Here the CDR3 reads CASSERIGTETYEQYF. The DNA of the CDR3 is TGTGCCAGCAGTGAACGTATAGGGACAGAGACCTACGAGCAGTACTTC.

This clone was seen more than once but under ten times. The chain recombines TRBV7-2 with TRBJ2-5; 7 nucleotides line up with TRBD1. The germline CDR1 and CDR2 sequences are SGHTA and FQGNSA. Trimming cost V 5 bases and J 1 base; bases outside gene matches: 10. This CDR3 is 16 amino acids long. In DNA, the CDR3 is TGTGCCAGCAGCCACCGAACAGGGGCCATCCAAGAGACCCAGTACTTC. The encoded protein is CASSHRTGAIQETQYF. Full variable domain (outside the CDR3, taken from reference TRBV7-2 and TRBJ2-5): GAGVSQSPSNKVTEKGKDVELRCDPISGHTALYWYRQSLGQGLEFLIYFQGNSAPDKSGLPSDRFSAERTGGSVSTLTIQRTQQEDSAVYLCASSHRTGAIQETQYFGPGTRLLVL.

J is TRBJ2-7 and V is TRBV4-3; TRBD1 matches 7 bases. The CDR3 loop spans 16 amino acids. Unmatched junction bases numbered 12, after V lost 0 bases and J lost 7 bases. Germline values: CDR1 LGHNA, CDR2 YSLEER. CDR3 protein: CASSQDLGGSSGEQYF. The CDR3, as DNA: TGCGCCAGCAGCCAAGATTTAGGGGGCAGTAGTGGTGAGCAGTACTTC.

Here the CDR3 reads CASSFLPEVNEQFF. CDR3 DNA: TGTGCCAGCAGCTTTTTGCCCGAAGTCAATGAGCAGTTCTTC. The V call is TRBV7-2, the J call TRBJ2-1; D gene uncertain. The V end lost 3 bases, the J end lost 6 bases, and 12 bases lay between the germline ends. This CDR3 is built from 14 residues. The germline V gene encodes CDR1 SGHTA and CDR2 FQGNSA. Full variable domain (outside the CDR3, taken from reference TRBV7-2 and TRBJ2-1): GAGVSQSPSNKVTEKGKDVELRCDPISGHTALYWYRQSLGQGLEFLIYFQGNSAPDKSGLPSDRFSAERTGGSVSTLTIQRTQQEDSAVYLCASSFLPEVNEQFFGPGTRLTVL.

The chain recombines TRBV2 with TRBJ1-1; D is perhaps TRBD1 (6 bases). Germline V gives CDR1 SNHLY, CDR2 FYNNEI. The CDR3 runs 17 residues. Trimming pared 5 bases from V and 1 base from J, leaving 20 bases between. CDR3 bases: TGTGCCAGCAGTTCCGGGACAAACACAACCCCGAACACTGAAGCTTTCTTT. It codes for CASSSGTNTTPNTEAFF.

There are a few counts of this clone. This sequence joins TRBV7-8 and TRBJ2-1, with 12 bases aligning to TRBD1. Germline V gene lookup returns CDR1 SGHVS and CDR2 FQNEAQ. Trimming cost V 5 bases and J 7 bases; bases outside gene matches: 3. The CDR3 loop spans 14 amino acids. CDR3 region: CASSRDRGHNEQFF. CDR3 nucleotides: TGTGCCAGCAGCCGGGACAGGGGGCATAATGAGCAGTTCTTC.

DNA for the CDR3: TGCGCCAGGATGTTGGACAGTCTTAGACGTAGCAATCAGCCCCAGCATTTT. It yields the protein CARMLDSLRRSNQPQHF. This chain connects TRBV5-1 to TRBJ1-5; tentatively, D is TRBD1 (6 bases). The CDR3 length is 17 residues. Germline V gene data show CDR1 as SGHRS and CDR2 as YFSETQ. Deletions cut 8 bases from V and 0 bases from J, with 21 bases between.

V is TRBV19 and J is TRBJ2-6; D unresolved. This CDR3 region has 16 residues. Looked up from germline, CDR1 is LNHDA and CDR2 is SQIVND (reference sequence). The V and J ends lost 6 bases and 6 bases respectively, with 18 bases between them. CDR3 nucleotides: TGTGCCAGTAGCCCACCCCGGGTCGCGCCGGCCAACGTCCTGACTTTC. Protein: CASSPPRVAPANVLTF.

The gene calls are TRBV7-2 and TRBJ2-4; D perhaps matches TRBD2 (6 bases). Germline assignment: CDR1 SGHTA and CDR2 FQGNSA. This CDR3 has 15 amino acids. Trimming left V 4 bases short and J 1 base short, with 11 bases between. CDR3 protein: CASSSLAWAKNIQYF. The CDR3 nucleotides are TGTGCCAGCAGCTCCCTAGCGTGGGCCAAAAACATTCAGTACTTC. The full variable domain, in which reference TRBV7-2 and TRBJ2-4 provide the parts outside the CDR3, is GAGVSQSPSNKVTEKGKDVELRCDPISGHTALYWYRQSLGQGLEFLIYFQGNSAPDKSGLPSDRFSAERTGGSVSTLTIQRTQQEDSAVYLCASSSLAWAKNIQYFGAGTRLSVL.

The rearrangement joins TRBV19 to TRBJ2-5, with no clear D. From germline, CDR1 is LNHDA and CDR2 SQIVND (reference sequence). CDR3 length: 13 amino acids. V lost 6 bases, J lost 2 bases, and 10 bases lay in between. The CDR3 here is CASRDTRQETQYF. CDR3 DNA: TGTGCCAGTAGAGATACAAGGCAAGAGACCCAGTACTTC.

This rearrangement joins TRBV7-2 to TRBJ1-2; D perhaps matches TRBD1 (5 bases). This CDR3 spans 13 amino acids. The V and J ends lost 5 bases and 3 bases respectively, with 10 bases between them. Germline CDR1 reads SGHTA; CDR2 reads FQGNSA. The CDR3 DNA sequence: TGTGCCAGCAGCCTACGCAGGGACTATGGCTACACCTTC. It yields the protein CASSLRRDYGYTF.

The genes are TRBV29-1 and TRBJ2-7; tentatively, D is TRBD2 (6 bases). CDR3 length: 11 residues. The germline V gene has CDR1 SQVTM and CDR2 ANQGSEA. Deletions cut 7 bases from V and 5 bases from J, with 12 bases between. CDR3 protein: CSAYSGNEQYF. Written as DNA, the CDR3 is TGCAGCGCCTATAGCGGCAACGAGCAGTACTTC.